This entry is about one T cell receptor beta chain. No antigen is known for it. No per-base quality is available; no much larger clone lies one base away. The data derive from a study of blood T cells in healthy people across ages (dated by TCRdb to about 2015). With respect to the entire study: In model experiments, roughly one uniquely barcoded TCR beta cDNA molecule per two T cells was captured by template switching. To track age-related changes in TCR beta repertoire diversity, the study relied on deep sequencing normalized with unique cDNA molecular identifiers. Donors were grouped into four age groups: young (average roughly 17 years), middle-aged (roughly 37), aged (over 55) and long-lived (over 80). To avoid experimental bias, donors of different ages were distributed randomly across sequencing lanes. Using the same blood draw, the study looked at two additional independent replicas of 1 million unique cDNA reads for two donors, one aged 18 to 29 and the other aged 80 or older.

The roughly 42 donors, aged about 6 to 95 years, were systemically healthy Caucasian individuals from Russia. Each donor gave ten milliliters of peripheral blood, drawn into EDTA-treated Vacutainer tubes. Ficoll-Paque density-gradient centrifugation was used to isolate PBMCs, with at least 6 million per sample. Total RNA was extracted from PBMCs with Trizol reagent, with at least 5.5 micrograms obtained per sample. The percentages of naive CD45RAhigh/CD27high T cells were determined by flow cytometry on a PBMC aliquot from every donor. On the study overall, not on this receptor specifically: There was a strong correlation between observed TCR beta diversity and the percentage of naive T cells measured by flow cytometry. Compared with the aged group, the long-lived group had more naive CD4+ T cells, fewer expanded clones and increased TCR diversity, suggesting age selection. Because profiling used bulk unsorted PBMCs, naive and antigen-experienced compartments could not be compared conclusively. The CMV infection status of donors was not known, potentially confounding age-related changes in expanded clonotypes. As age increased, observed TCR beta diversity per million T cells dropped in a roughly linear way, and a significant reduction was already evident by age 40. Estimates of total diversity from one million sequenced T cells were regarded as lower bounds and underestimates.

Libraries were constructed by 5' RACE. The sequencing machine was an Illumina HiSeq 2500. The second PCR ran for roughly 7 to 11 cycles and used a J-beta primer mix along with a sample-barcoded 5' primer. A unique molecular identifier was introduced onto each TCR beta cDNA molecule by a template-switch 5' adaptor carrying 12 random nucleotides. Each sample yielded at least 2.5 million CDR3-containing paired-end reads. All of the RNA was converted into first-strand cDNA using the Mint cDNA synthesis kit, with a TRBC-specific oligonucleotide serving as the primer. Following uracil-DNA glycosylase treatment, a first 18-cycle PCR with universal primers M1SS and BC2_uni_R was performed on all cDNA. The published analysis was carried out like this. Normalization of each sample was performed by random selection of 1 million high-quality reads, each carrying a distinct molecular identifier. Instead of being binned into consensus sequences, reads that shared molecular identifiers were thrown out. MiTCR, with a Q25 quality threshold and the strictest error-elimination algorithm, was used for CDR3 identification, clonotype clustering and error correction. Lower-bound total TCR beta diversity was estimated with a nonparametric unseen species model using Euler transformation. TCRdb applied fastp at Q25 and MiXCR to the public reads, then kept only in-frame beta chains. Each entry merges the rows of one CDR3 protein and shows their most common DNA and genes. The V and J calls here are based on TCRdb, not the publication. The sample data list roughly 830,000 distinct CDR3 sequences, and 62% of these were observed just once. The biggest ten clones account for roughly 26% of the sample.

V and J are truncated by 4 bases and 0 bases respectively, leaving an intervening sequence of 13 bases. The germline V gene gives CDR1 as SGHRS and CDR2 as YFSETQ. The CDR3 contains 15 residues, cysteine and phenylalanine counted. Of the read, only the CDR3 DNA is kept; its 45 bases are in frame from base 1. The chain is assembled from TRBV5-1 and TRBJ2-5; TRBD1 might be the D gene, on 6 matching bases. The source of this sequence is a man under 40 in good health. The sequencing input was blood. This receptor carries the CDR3 CASSLQDRNQETQYF. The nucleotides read TGCGCCAGCAGCCTCCAGGACAGAAACCAAGAGACCCAGTACTTC.